What follows is one T cell receptor beta chain and its context. Its antigen is unknown. These data originate in a study of T-cell memory formation after mild COVID-19. Study-wide results and caveats: Contracting clones from day 15 to 85 showed balanced CD4/CD8; later expanders favored CD4+.

This CDR3 spans 15 amino acids. CDR1 is SGDLS, CDR2 YYNGEE, per germline. J was trimmed by 1 base and V by 2 bases; bases with no gene match: 2. TCRdb analysed the 5' RACE reads with MiXCR anew, one entry per CDR3 protein. This repertoire shows 150,000 to 200,000 distinct CDR3 sequences, 11% found once; its top ten account for about 3.5%. The TCR comes from a man aged 18 to 29 who had mild COVID-19 (a few samples of this study predate the infection). Cell type and time point are not known. V usage is TRBV9 and J usage is TRBJ2-3; 9 bases fit TRBD1. The sample consisted of PBMCs or a T cell subset sorted from them (not recorded which). The CDR3 DNA reads TGTGCCAGCAGCGTTTGGACAGGGGGCACAGATACGCAGTATTTT. Amino acids: CASSVWTGGTDTQYF.